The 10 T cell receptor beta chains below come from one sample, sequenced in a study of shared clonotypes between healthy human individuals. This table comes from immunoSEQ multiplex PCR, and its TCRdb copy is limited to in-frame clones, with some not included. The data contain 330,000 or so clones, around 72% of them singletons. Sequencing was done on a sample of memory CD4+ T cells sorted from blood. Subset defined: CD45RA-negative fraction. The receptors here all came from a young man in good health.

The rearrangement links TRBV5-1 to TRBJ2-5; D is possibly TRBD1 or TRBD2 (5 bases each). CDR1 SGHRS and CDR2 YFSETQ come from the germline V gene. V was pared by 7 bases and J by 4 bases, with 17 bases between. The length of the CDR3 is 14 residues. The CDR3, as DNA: TGCGCCAGCTCCCGGGACGGCAAAGGAGAGACCCAGTACTTC. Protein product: CASSRDGKGETQYF.

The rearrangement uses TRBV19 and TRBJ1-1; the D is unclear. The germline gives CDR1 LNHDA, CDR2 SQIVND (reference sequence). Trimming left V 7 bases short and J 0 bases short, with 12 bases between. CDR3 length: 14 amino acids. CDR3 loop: CASIGLSMNTEAFF. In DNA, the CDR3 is TGTGCCAGTATCGGCCTGTCCATGAACACTGAAGCTTTCTTT.

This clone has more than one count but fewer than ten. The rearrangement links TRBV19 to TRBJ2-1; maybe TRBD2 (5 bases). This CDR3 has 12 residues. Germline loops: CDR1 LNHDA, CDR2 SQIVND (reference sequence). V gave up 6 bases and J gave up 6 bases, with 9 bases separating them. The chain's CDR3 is CASRPEGNEQFF. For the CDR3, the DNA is TGTGCCAGTAGACCAGAGGGCAATGAGCAGTTCTTC. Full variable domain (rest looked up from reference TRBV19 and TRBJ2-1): DGGITQSPKYLFRKEGQNVTLSCEQNLNHDAMYWYRQDPGQGLRLIYYSQIVNDFQKGDIAEGYSVSREKKESFPLTVTSAQKNPTAFYLCASRPEGNEQFFGPGTRLTVL.

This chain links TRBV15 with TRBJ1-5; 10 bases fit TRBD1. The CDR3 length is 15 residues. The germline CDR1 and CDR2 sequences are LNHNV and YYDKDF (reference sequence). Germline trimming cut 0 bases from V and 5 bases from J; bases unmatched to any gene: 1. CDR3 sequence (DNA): TGTGCCACCAGCAGAGATGGACAGGGGGATCAGCCCCAGCATTTT. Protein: CATSRDGQGDQPQHF.

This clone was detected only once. CDR3 in amino acids: CASSSSAVAGEETQYF. The CDR3 DNA is TGTGCCAGCAGTTCGTCAGCCGTAGCGGGAGAAGAGACCCAGTACTTC. The chain employs TRBV27 and TRBJ2-5; 9 nucleotides align to TRBD2. The CDR3 runs to 16 residues. V was pared by 4 bases and J by 3 bases, with 9 bases of the junction left unmatched. Germline V CDR1 and CDR2: MNHEY, SMNVEV (reference sequence).

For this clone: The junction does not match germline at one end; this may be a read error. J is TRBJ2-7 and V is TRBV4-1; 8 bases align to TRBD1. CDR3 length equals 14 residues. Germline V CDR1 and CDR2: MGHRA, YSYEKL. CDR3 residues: CASSQDLQGAQRCF. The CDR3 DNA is TGCGCCAGCAGCCAAGATCTCCAGGGGGCCCAACGGTGCTTC.

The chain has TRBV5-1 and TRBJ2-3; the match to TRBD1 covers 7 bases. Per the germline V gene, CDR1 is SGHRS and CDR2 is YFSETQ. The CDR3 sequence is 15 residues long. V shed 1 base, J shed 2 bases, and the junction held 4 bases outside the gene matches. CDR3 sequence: CASSLTGVNTDTQYF. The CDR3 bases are TGCGCCAGCAGCTTGACAGGGGTCAACACAGATACGCAGTATTTT. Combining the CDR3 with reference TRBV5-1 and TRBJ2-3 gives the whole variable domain KAGVTQTPRYLIKTRGQQVTLSCSPISGHRSVSWYQQTPGQGLQFLFEYFSETQRNKGNFPGRFSGRQFSNSRSEMNVSTLELGDSALYLCASSLTGVNTDTQYFGPGTRLTVL.

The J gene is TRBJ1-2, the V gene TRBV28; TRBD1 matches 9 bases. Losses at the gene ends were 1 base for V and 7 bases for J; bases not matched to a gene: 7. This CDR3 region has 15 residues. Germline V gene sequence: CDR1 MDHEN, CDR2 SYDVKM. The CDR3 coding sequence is TGTGCCAGCAGTTTATTATGGACAGGGGTCAGTGGCTACACCTTC. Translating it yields CASSLLWTGVSGYTF.

The CDR3 spells CASSQERYGSSYEQYF. In DNA form, the CDR3 reads TGCGCCAGCAGCCAAGAAAGGTATGGGAGCTCCTACGAGCAGTACTTC. The rearrangement joins TRBV4-1 to TRBJ2-7; possibly TRBD2 for D (5 bases). This CDR3 contains 16 residues. V was cut by 0 bases and J by 0 bases, with 12 bases left in between. From germline, CDR1 is MGHRA and CDR2 YSYEKL.

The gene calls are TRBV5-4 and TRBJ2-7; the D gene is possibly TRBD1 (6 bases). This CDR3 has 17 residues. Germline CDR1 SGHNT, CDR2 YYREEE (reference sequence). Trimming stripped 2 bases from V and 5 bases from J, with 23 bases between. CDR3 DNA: TGTGCCAGCAGCTTAGGTTTCGGGGCAGGGGAAGGTAACGAGCAGTACTTC. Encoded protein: CASSLGFGAGEGNEQYF.